The present entry profiles one T cell receptor beta chain with its context. The antigen this receptor binds is unknown. Within one base of it there is no much larger clone, and no base qualities were kept. TCRbeta CDR3 regions were amplified from genomic DNA by means of the immunoSEQ Assay, a bias-controlled multiplex PCR. Processing in the source paper ran as follows. The number of nucleated cells in each sample was estimated from the amplification of reference gene primers within the assay. To quantify the absolute abundance of each unique TCRbeta CDR3 rearrangement, sequence reads were collapsed and filtered. Productive Simpson clonality was computed per sample as the square root of Simpson's diversity index over productive rearrangements. Imported from immuneACCESS, the table was reduced by TCRdb to in-frame sequences with V and J called. These copies leave out some clones; in studies compared against another copy, an unresolved V gene accounts for under half, and the cause of the remainder is not known. The V and J calls and clone size come from that table; D and trimming were worked out from the DNA. This sample lists about 170,000 clones; 84% were detected once. In total, the top ten clones hold under 13% of the sample.

V ends up 3 bases short and J 5 bases short, with an unmatched junction base count of 6. The CDR3 runs 14 amino acids, cysteine and phenylalanine included. Only CDR3 DNA is held: 42 bases, read in frame from base 1. The germline V gene provides CDR1 KGHSH and CDR2 LQKENI. Collaborating institutions collected whole blood in K2EDTA tubes following their own protocols. Collaborator samples were shipped for TCRbeta analysis as frozen whole blood, isolated PBMCs, or DNA extracted from either sample type. These data come from a study of blood T cell repertoires in COVID-19 (dated by TCRdb to the early 2020s). Regarding the complete study: Samples from collaborators originated in the United States, Italy and Spain and spanned both the acute and convalescent phases of COVID-19. The prospective study material was composed of cDNA or gDNA derived from T cells, B-cell-depleted T cells, or PBMCs. Deeply sampled blood TCRbeta repertoires from subjects exposed to, actively infected with, or recovered from COVID-19 were included in the dataset. The repertoires were released in a freely available public database intended as a resource for research on the immune response to SARS-CoV-2. The samples were drawn from two sources: the first 160 participants of the ongoing ImmuneRACE study, and over 1,000 subjects contributed by 6 global collaborators. The sample metadata nearly always contained a de-identified subject ID, COVID-19 status, age in years and sex. Where HLA class I and class II types were available, the types were taken from metadata supplied by the sample provider, not from assay-based typing. Findings and caveats that apply to the study as a whole: The quantity of clinical and demographic metadata differed by source and by participant and was supplied without curation.

Sequencing used peripheral blood. The V and J segments used are TRBV18 and TRBJ1-1; 7 bases in between match TRBD1. The sequence was collected from a man between 65 and 80 years old with active or convalescent COVID-19. The DNA sequence follows: TGTGCCAGCTCACCCGGACAGGTAGAAACTGAAGCTTTCTTT. It codes for CASSPGQVETEAFF.